One and the same sample provided the 8 T cell receptor beta chains below, sequenced in a study of human T cells and chemical hapten exposure. Time point described: patch test 1, 2 weeks after DPC sensitization. The treatment denotes: therapeutic diphenylcyclopropenone sensitization with weekly scalp DPC. TCRdb re-derived calls from the RACE reads in MiXCR, one entry per CDR3 protein. Of tens of thousands of distinct CDR3 sequences in the sample, about 11% are singletons; the top ten hold less than 2.5%. Here the sequenced sample was whole blood, taken in connection with sensitization to the hapten diphenylcyclopropenone (DPC). The receptors here all came from a man aged 35 to 55 with alopecia areata. Some clones in this sample may be carry-over from other donors' samples.

The chain recombines TRBV28 with TRBJ1-1; 7 bases match TRBD1. The germline gives CDR1 MDHEN, CDR2 SYDVKM. The CDR3 runs 14 residues. V shed 7 bases, J shed 3 bases, and the junction held 8 bases outside the gene matches. For the CDR3, the DNA is TGTGCCAGCACTCAAGGGGGCAGGTACACTGAAGCTTTCTTT. This gives the protein CASTQGGRYTEAFF.

This chain joins TRBV6-5 and TRBJ2-7, with 7 bases identical to TRBD2. From germline, CDR1 is MNHEY and CDR2 SVGAGI. The V gene end was trimmed by 2 bases and the J gene end by 3 bases; junction bases not matched to a gene: 7. This CDR3 region has 15 residues. The CDR3 DNA is TGTGCCAGCAGTTACGCGGGGGTCGGATTCTACGAGCAGTACGTC. Its translation is CASSYAGVGFYEQYV.

This rearrangement joins TRBV29-1 to TRBJ2-5, with 11 bases identical to TRBD2. CDR1 SQVTM and CDR2 ANQGSEA come from the germline V gene. V lost 4 bases to trimming and J lost 5 bases; unmatched junction nucleotides: 6. The length of the CDR3 is 14 residues. CDR3 region: CSVALAGVGETQYF. CDR3 nucleotides: TGCAGCGTTGCACTAGCGGGAGTGGGTGAGACCCAGTACTTC.

This clonotype has just a few counts. The chain combines TRBV5-1 with TRBJ2-3; D remains unclear. Germline-derived CDR1 and CDR2 are SGHRS and YFSETQ. V shed 4 bases and J shed 0 bases, with 9 bases lying between them. The CDR3 covers 14 residues. The CDR3 DNA reads as TGCGCCAGCAGCGACCCGACCAGCACAGATACGCAGTATTTT. It encodes CASSDPTSTDTQYF.

The sample holds a few counts of this clonotype. This chain connects TRBV6-2 or TRBV6-3 to TRBJ2-1; D uncertain. The CDR3 is made up of 14 amino acids. The germline CDR1 and CDR2 sequences are MNHEY and SVGEGT. V was shortened by 6 bases and J by 9 bases, with 18 bases between the two germline ends. In DNA form, the CDR3 reads TGTGCCAGCAGGACTCTAAATAGGGTGCGTGAGCAGTTCTTC. This sequence encodes CASRTLNRVREQFF.

This clonotype was counted ten times or more. V usage is TRBV20-1 and J usage is TRBJ1-1; no firm D call. Germline CDR1 and CDR2: DFQATT and SNEGSKA (reference sequence). Trimming stripped 5 bases from V and 1 base from J, with 5 bases between. CDR3 length: 11 amino acids. CDR3 DNA sequence: TGCAGTGCTTTTAAGAACACTGAAGCTTTCTTT. Amino acids: CSAFKNTEAFF.

This clonotype was detected only a few times. The chain employs TRBV6-2 or TRBV6-3 and TRBJ2-5, with 7 bases aligning to TRBD2. The CDR3 totals 15 residues. V shed 6 bases and J 8 bases; nucleotides not matched to a gene: 15. The germline gives CDR1 MNHEY, CDR2 SVGEGT. The CDR3 protein is CASSFRGLAAVTQYF. DNA for the CDR3: TGTGCCAGCAGCTTCCGTGGGCTAGCGGCCGTAACCCAGTACTTC.

Only a few counts were recorded for this clonotype. The chain links TRBV6-2 or TRBV6-3 to TRBJ2-7; the D is unclear. The CDR3 sequence is 14 residues long. CDR1 is MNHEY, CDR2 SVGEGT, per germline. V shed 0 bases and J shed 3 bases, with 9 bases lying between them. CDR3 DNA sequence: TGTGCCAGCAGTTACTCGATAACCTTCTACGAGCAGTACGTC. Translated, it gives CASSYSITFYEQYV.